This T cell receptor (beta chain) was retrieved from a study of blood T cell repertoires in COVID-19. In the authors' methods: Scientists estimated how many nucleated cells there were by amplifying reference gene primers. The method was immunoSEQ multiplex PCR; TCRdb's version includes in-frame clones alone and lacks a portion of them. D and trimming were read from the DNA, whereas the V and J calls and clone size are those reported in that table. The table includes about 150,000 clones, approximately 85% detected once. Enrollment of patients from Seattle took place during active infection, with longitudinal follow-up. The CDR3 spans 15 residues. Trimming cost V 4 bases and J 6 bases; bases outside gene matches: 9. Germline loops: CDR1 SGHNT, CDR2 YYREEE (reference sequence).

The receptor was derived from a woman aged 55-75 years with COVID-19, enrolled during active disease. Sequencing was done on a sample of peripheral blood. The chain couples TRBV5-4 to TRBJ2-1; 8 nucleotides agree with TRBD1. CDR3: CASSTDRGLFNEQFF. CDR3 bases: TGTGCCAGCAGCACCGACAGGGGTTTGTTCAATGAGCAGTTCTTC.